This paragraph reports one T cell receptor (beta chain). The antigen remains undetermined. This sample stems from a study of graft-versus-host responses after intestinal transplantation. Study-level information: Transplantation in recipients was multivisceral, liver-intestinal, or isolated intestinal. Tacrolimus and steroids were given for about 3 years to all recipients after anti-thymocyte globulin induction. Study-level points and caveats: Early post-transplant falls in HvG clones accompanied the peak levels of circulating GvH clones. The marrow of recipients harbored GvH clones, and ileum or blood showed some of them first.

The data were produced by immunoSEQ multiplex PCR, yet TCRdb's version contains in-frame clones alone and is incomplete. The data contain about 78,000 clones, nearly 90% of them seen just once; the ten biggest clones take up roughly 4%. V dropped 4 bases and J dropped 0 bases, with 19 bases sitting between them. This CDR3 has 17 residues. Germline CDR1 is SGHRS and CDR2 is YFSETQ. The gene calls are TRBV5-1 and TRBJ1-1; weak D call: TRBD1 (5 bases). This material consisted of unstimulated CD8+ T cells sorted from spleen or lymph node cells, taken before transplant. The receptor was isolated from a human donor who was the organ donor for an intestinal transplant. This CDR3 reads CASSLWGTDSMNTEAFF. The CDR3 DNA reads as TGCGCCAGCAGCCTTTGGGGAACTGACAGCATGAACACTGAAGCTTTCTTT.